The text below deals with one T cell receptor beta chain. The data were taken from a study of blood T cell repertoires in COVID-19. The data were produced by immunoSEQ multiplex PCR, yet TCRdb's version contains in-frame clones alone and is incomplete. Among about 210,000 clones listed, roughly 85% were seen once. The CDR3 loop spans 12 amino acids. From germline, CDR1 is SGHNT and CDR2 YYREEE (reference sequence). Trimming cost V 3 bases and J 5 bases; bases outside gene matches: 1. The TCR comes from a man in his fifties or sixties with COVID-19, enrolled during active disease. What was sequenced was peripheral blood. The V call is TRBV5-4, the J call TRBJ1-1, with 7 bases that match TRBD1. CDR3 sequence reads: CASSSDRTEAFF. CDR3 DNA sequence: TGTGCCAGCAGCTCGGACAGGACTGAAGCTTTCTTT.